This T cell receptor (beta chain) emerged from a study of blood T cell repertoires in COVID-19. Turning to the study itself: Acute and convalescent COVID-19 specimens originated in the United States, Italy and Spain.

The Seattle patients joined while their infection was active and were tracked longitudinally afterward. Looked up from germline, CDR1 is SGDLS and CDR2 is YYNGEE. The V end was cut by 0 bases, the J end by 3 bases, with 12 bases between. This CDR3 spans 15 amino acids. Generated by immunoSEQ multiplex PCR, the TCRdb table keeps only in-frame clones and is missing some. The sample records 410,000 or so clones, about 88% being singletons. The TCR sequence derives from a woman aged 40 to 50 with COVID-19, enrolled during active disease. Sequenced sample: peripheral blood. The genes are TRBV9 and TRBJ1-1, with D possibly matching TRBD1 (5 bases). CDR3 sequence (DNA): TGTGCCAGCAGCGTAGTTAGCAGGGCGGACACTGAAGCTTTCTTT. Amino acids: CASSVVSRADTEAFF. Full variable domain (remainder filled in from reference TRBV9 and TRBJ1-1): DSGVTQTPKHLITATGQRVTLRCSPRSGDLSVYWYQQSLDQGLQFLIQYYNGEERAKGNILERFSAQQFPDLHSELNLSSLELGDSALYFCASSVVSRADTEAFFGQGTRLTVV.